Listed here are 20 T cell receptor beta chains from one sample, sequenced in a study of blood T cells in healthy people across ages. Sample-barcoded 5' priming and a J-beta primer mix drove a second PCR of roughly 6 to 12 cycles. A single record per CDR3 protein comes from TCRdb applying MiXCR to the 5' RACE reads. Counted here are roughly 1.4 million distinct CDR3 sequences, roughly 60% occurring once; the ten biggest clones make up roughly 6.3%. Sequencing used blood. Receptor source: a man between 18 and 35 years old in good health.

This chain uses TRBV6-2 or TRBV6-3 with TRBJ1-6, with D hard to call. V was pared by 0 bases and J by 3 bases, with 12 bases between. The CDR3 totals 17 residues. Per germline, CDR1 MNHEY and CDR2 SVGEGT. CDR3 nucleotides: TGTGCCAGCAGTTACTCGATACTCTTCGACTATAATTCACCCCTCCACTTT. As protein: CASSYSILFDYNSPLHF.

This clonotype was detected a few times. The genes are TRBV4-2 and TRBJ1-5, with a weak D call TRBD1 (5 bases). With 2 bases removed from V and 3 bases from J, the gap between germline ends came to 11 bases. The CDR3 is made up of 15 amino acids. CDR1 and CDR2 from the germline V gene are LGHNA and YNFKEQ. CDR3 sequence: CASSQLQDPNQPQHF. CDR3 nucleotide sequence: TGTGCCAGCAGCCAACTACAGGACCCCAATCAGCCCCAGCATTTT.

This chain connects TRBV20-1 to TRBJ2-1; 8 bases align to TRBD2. CDR3 length: 15 residues. Germline CDR1 DFQATT, CDR2 SNEGSKA (reference sequence). V lost 5 bases, J lost 0 bases, and 6 bases stayed unmatched. The chain's CDR3 is CSAPRGGGSYNEQFF. As DNA, the CDR3 is TGCAGTGCTCCCCGGGGGGGAGGCTCCTACAATGAGCAGTTCTTC.

This clonotype was counted a few times. This chain joins TRBV15 and TRBJ2-5; D gene unclear. The DNA matches TRBJ2-7 better at its end, which makes the J call doubtful. This CDR3 spans 13 amino acids. The germline V gene has CDR1 LNHNV and CDR2 YYDKDF (reference sequence). CDR3 sequence: CATSPVPLYEQYF. The CDR3 DNA sequence: TGTGCCACCAGCCCCGTCCCCCTCTACGAGCAGTACTTC.

This clonotype was picked up a small number of times. The chain is built from TRBV27 and TRBJ2-1, with 7 bases that match TRBD1. With 2 bases clipped from V and 6 bases from J, the junction kept 7 bases outside the gene matches. The CDR3 contains 15 residues. CDR1 is MNHEY and CDR2 is SMNVEV in the germline V gene (reference sequence). This CDR3 reads CASSLGAGGFNEQFF. The CDR3 DNA follows: TGTGCCAGCAGTTTAGGAGCAGGGGGTTTCAATGAGCAGTTCTTC.

The gene calls are TRBV7-9 and TRBJ2-5; D might be TRBD1 (5 bases). The better agreement between TRBJ2-7 and the DNA end casts doubt on the J call. The CDR3 spans 13 residues. CDR1 and CDR2 from the germline V gene are SEHNR and FQNEAQ (reference sequence). The chain's CDR3 is CASHMTEWDEQYF. CDR3 in DNA: TGTGCCAGCCATATGACAGAATGGGACGAGCAGTACTTC.

For this clonotype: The junction shows a germline mismatch at one end, possibly a read error. The chain carries TRBV18 and TRBJ2-3; 8 positions agree with TRBD1. Germline-derived CDR1 and CDR2 are KGHSH and LQKENI. The CDR3 runs to 16 residues. The CDR3 protein is CTSSSWTGPSTDTQYF. The CDR3 DNA sequence: TGTACCAGCTCATCCTGGACAGGGCCTAGCACAGATACGCAGTATTTT.

The rearrangement links TRBV20-1 to TRBJ2-3, with 11 positions matching TRBD2. Germline V gene sequence: CDR1 DFQATT, CDR2 SNEGSKA (reference sequence). This CDR3 contains 16 residues. The V gene end was trimmed by 6 bases and the J gene end by 4 bases; junction bases not matched to a gene: 12. CDR3 amino acids: CSAESLTSGDPDTQYF. The CDR3 DNA reads as TGCAGTGCGGAATCCCTGACTAGCGGGGATCCAGATACGCAGTATTTT.

This clonotype was counted between two and nine times. V is TRBV20-1 and J is TRBJ2-7, with D perhaps matching TRBD2 (5 bases). V dropped 0 bases and J dropped 6 bases, with 24 bases sitting between them. The CDR3 totals 17 residues. Germline CDR1 reads DFQATT; CDR2 reads SNEGSKA (reference sequence). The CDR3 loop is CSARDREGLLLGSEQYF. In DNA, the CDR3 is TGCAGTGCTAGAGATCGGGAAGGACTGCTGTTGGGAAGCGAGCAGTACTTC.

This sequence joins TRBV29-1 and TRBJ2-5; the match to TRBD1 covers 9 bases. Germline lookup yields CDR1 SQVTM and CDR2 ANQGSEA. CDR3 length equals 14 residues. Germline trimming cut 3 bases from V and 11 bases from J; bases unmatched to any gene: 13. The CDR3 is CSVEEGTGSNEQYF. The CDR3 nucleotides read TGCAGCGTTGAGGAGGGGACAGGGAGTAATGAGCAGTACTTC.

The chain uses TRBV29-1 and TRBJ2-2; 8 bases are a match to TRBD1. CDR1 is SQVTM and CDR2 is ANQGSEA in the germline V gene. The junction had 9 bases not matched to a gene; V was cut back by 5 bases and J by 7 bases. This CDR3 region has 14 residues. Here the CDR3 reads CSVTRTGFGGELFF. The CDR3 DNA reads TGCAGCGTTACAAGGACAGGGTTTGGCGGGGAGCTGTTTTTT.

Notes on this clonotype: A read error may be the cause here, since a much bigger clone is one base away. The J gene is TRBJ2-7, the V gene TRBV27; the match to TRBD2 covers 12 bases. CDR3 size: 15 residues. J was trimmed by 7 bases and V by 6 bases; bases with no gene match: 10. Germline assignment: CDR1 MNHEY and CDR2 SMNVEV (reference sequence). CDR3 protein: CASSQTSGGYNEQYF. The CDR3 nucleotides are TGTGCCAGCAGCCAGACTAGCGGGGGCTACAATGAGCAGTACTTC.

In DNA, the CDR3 is TGCAGCGTTGTAGGTATCCTTACAGGGAGAACAGATACGCAGTATTTT. This translates into CSVVGILTGRTDTQYF. The chain combines TRBV29-1 with TRBJ2-3, with D possibly matching TRBD1 (6 bases). This CDR3 is built from 16 residues. The germline V gene encodes CDR1 SQVTM and CDR2 ANQGSEA. The V and J ends lost 4 bases and 3 bases respectively, with 20 bases between them.

This chain uses TRBV29-1 with TRBJ2-3; D gene unclear. Deletions cut 6 bases from V and 6 bases from J, with 13 bases between. This CDR3 region has 12 residues. In germline, CDR1 is SQVTM, CDR2 ANQGSEA. The DNA for the CDR3 is TGCAGCGTAGATGACGCTCGGGATACGCAGTATTTT. It codes for CSVDDARDTQYF.

This rearrangement joins TRBV27 to TRBJ2-4; no definite D call. Near its end, the DNA agrees better with TRBJ2-7, so the J call may be wrong. This CDR3 has 13 residues. Germline values: CDR1 MNHEY, CDR2 SMNVEV (reference sequence). The CDR3 DNA reads TGTGCCAGCAGTTCTGGCTCTGAATACGAGCAGTACTTC. It codes for CASSSGSEYEQYF.

This clonotype was seen a few times. The chain couples TRBV5-1 to TRBJ2-3; D may be TRBD1 (5 bases). With 5 bases removed from V and 0 bases from J, the gap between germline ends came to 7 bases. Germline assignment: CDR1 SGHRS and CDR2 YFSETQ. The CDR3 loop spans 13 amino acids. CDR3 nucleotides: TGCGCCAGCAGAGACAGTAGCACAGATACGCAGTATTTT. The encoded protein is CASRDSSTDTQYF.

This clonotype was detected only a few times. The chain links TRBV6-2 or TRBV6-3 to TRBJ2-6; no clear D gene. V was trimmed by 4 bases and J by 1 base, leaving 14 bases between them. This CDR3 is built from 17 residues. The V gene's germline CDR1 is MNHEY and CDR2 SVGEGT. The CDR3 region has the DNA TGTGCCAGCAGTTGGGCTATGATGGGATCTGGGGCCAACGTCCTGACTTTC. This sequence encodes CASSWAMMGSGANVLTF.

There are a few counts of this clonotype. The rearrangement uses TRBV27 and TRBJ1-6; D is unclear. The V gene's germline CDR1 is MNHEY and CDR2 SMNVEV (reference sequence). The CDR3 is 13 amino acids. V was clipped by 2 bases and J by 5 bases, with 4 bases between them. CDR3 DNA: TGTGCCAGCAGTTTAGCCAATAATTCACCCCTCCACTTT. Protein product: CASSLANNSPLHF.

The chain has TRBV5-1 and TRBJ2-1; perhaps TRBD2 as D (6 bases). The CDR3 length is 15 residues. V was clipped by 4 bases and J by 5 bases, with 16 bases between them. Germline V CDR1 and CDR2: SGHRS, YFSETQ. Here the CDR3 reads CASSRTGVSDNEQFF. The CDR3 DNA reads TGCGCCAGCAGCCGGACGGGAGTTTCCGACAATGAGCAGTTCTTC.

This clonotype has just a few counts. This chain joins TRBV27 and TRBJ2-1; 11 nucleotides align to TRBD2. Germline CDR1 and CDR2: MNHEY and SMNVEV (reference sequence). With 9 bases clipped from V and 5 bases from J, the junction kept 6 bases outside the gene matches. The CDR3 length is 14 residues. CDR3 in amino acids: CASTLAGGNNEQFF. As DNA, the CDR3 is TGTGCCAGTACTTTAGCGGGAGGGAACAATGAGCAGTTCTTC.